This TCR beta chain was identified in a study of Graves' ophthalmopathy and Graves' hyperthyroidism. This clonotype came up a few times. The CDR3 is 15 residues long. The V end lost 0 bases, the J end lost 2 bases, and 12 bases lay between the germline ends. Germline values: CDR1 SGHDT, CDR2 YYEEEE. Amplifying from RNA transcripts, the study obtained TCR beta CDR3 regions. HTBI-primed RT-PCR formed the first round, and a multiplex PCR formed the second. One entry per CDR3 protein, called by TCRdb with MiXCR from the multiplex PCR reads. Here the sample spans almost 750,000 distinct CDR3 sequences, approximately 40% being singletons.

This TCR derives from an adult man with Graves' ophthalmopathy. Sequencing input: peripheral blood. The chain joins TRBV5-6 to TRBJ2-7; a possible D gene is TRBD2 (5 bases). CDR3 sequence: CASSLAGGLTYEQYF. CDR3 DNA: TGTGCCAGCAGCTTGGCGGGCGGGTTGACCTACGAGCAGTACTTC.